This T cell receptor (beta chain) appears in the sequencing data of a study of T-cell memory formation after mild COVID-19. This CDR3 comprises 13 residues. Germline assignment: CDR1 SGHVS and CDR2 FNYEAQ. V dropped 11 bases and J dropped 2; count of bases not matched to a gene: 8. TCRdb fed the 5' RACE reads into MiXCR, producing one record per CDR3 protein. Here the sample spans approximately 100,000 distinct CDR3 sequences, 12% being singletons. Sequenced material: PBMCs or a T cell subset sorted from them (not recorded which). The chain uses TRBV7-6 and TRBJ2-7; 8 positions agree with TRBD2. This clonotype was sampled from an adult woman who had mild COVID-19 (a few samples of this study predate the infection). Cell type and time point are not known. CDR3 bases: TGTGCCTCGGGGGGGGCAGGGGCCTACGAGCAGTACTTC. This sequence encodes CASGGAGAYEQYF.